Listed here are 4 T cell receptor beta chains from one sample, sequenced in a study of response to subunit inactivated influenza vaccine. TCRdb re-called the RT-PCR reads with MiXCR, one entry per CDR3 protein. Altogether more than 450,000 distinct CDR3 sequences are present, around 11% being singletons, with the ten largest covering 9.5% to 11%. This sample also appeared in a second study, on T cells expressing NK-cell markers. That report adds: What made the TCR beta cDNA was 5'RACE template switching with UMIs.

This specimen was PBMCs from blood, taken on the day of vaccination. These TCRs come from a man aged 45-65 years who received an inactivated influenza vaccine.

There are a few counts of this clonotype. This chain joins TRBV6-1 and TRBJ1-2; D is unresolved. The germline V and J ends were trimmed by 4 bases and 0 bases, with 12 bases remaining between them. From germline, CDR1 is MNHNS and CDR2 SASEGT. This CDR3 has 15 amino acids. The CDR3 region is CASSGRGKSNYGYTF. Written as DNA, the CDR3 is TGTGCCAGCAGTGGGCGAGGGAAATCTAACTATGGCTACACCTTC.

Comments on this clonotype: At one end the junction does not follow the germline gene, possibly because of a read error. V is TRBV28 and J is TRBJ2-1; D gene unclear. This CDR3 has 16 residues. Germline loops: CDR1 MDHEN, CDR2 SYDVKM. The CDR3 DNA reads as TGTGCCAGCACCCTATTACTCCCTAACTCCAACAATGAGCAGTTCTTC. Translation: CASTLLLPNSNNEQFF.

This clonotype showed up just a few times. This chain joins TRBV7-2 and TRBJ2-3; D assignment may be TRBD1 or TRBD2 (6 bases each). Per the germline V gene, CDR1 is SGHTA and CDR2 is FQGNSA. The V end was cut by 4 bases, the J end by 3 bases, with 14 bases between. The CDR3 has 15 residues. This CDR3 reads CASSSEGGGTDTQYF. Written as DNA, the CDR3 is TGTGCCAGCAGCTCAGAGGGGGGCGGTACAGATACGCAGTATTTT.

This clonotype was observed a few times. The chain is built from TRBV6-5 and TRBJ2-7; TRBD2 matches 14 bases. This CDR3 is 18 amino acids long. Germline loops: CDR1 MNHEY, CDR2 SVGAGI. J was trimmed by 7 bases and V by 3 bases; bases with no gene match: 14. The CDR3 DNA is TGTGCCAGCAGTTATGCACAGGCGGGGACTAGCGGGAGTGGAGAGCAGTACTTC. Translated: CASSYAQAGTSGSGEQYF.